The present T cell receptor (beta chain) was sequenced within a study of T-cell reconstitution after alpha-beta-depleted transplantation in children. Findings of the study overall: The high TCRbeta diversity at day 60 in some patients came from surviving recipient T cells and thymic progenitors. After one year, T-cell counts and TCRbeta diversity mostly came from new T cells. As was reported, about two months after transplant, alpha-beta T cells came from several hundred expanded graft clones.

Preparing the TCRbeta library involved the use of unique molecular identifiers. Via MiXCR, TCRdb re-called the PCR reads, giving one row per CDR3 protein. The sample holds over 100,000 distinct CDR3 sequences; around a tenth are singletons and the top ten take 30% to 35%. This clonotype came up many times. What it binds is unknown. Germline CDR1 SGHVS, CDR2 FQNEAQ. V was shortened by 5 bases and J by 5 bases, with 15 bases between the two germline ends. This CDR3 has 14 amino acids. This clonotype was obtained from a boy younger than 10 with acute lymphoblastic leukemia, due to receive a stem cell transplant. The chain is built from TRBV7-8 and TRBJ2-5; D tentatively reads TRBD1 or TRBD2 (6 bases each). The sample was PBMCs, taken before TCRalphabeta/CD19-depleted stem cell transplant. CDR3 sequence: CASSGHRAGETQYF. In DNA form, the CDR3 reads TGTGCCAGCAGCGGACACAGGGCGGGGGAGACCCAGTACTTC.